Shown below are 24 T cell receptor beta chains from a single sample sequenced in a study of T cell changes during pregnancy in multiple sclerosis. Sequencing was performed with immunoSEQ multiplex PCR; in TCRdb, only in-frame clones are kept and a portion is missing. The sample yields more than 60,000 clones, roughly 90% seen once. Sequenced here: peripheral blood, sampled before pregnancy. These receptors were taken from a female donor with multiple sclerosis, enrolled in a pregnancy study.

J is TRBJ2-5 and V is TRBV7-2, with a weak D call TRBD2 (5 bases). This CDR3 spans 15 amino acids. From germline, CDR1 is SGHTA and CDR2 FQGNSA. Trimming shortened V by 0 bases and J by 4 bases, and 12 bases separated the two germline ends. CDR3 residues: CASSLATGSPETQYF. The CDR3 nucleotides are TGTGCCAGCAGCTTAGCGACGGGGTCTCCAGAGACCCAGTACTTC.

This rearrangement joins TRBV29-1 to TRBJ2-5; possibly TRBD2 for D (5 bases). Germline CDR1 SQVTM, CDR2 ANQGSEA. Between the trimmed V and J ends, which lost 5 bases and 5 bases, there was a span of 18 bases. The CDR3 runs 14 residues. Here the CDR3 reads CSVTPRGRLETQYF. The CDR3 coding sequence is TGCAGCGTTACGCCAAGAGGGCGCTTGGAGACCCAGTACTTC.

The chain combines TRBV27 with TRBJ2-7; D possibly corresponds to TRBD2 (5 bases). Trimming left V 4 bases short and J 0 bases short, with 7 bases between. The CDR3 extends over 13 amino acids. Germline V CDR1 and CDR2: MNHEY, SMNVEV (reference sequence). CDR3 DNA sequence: TGTGCCAGCAGTTCCGGGAACTCCTACGAGCAGTACTTC. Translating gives CASSSGNSYEQYF.

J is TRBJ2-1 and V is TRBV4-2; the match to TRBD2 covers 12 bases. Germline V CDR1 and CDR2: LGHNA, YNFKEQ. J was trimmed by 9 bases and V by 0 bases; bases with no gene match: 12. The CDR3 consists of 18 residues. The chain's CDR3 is CASSQERLAGVVMGEQFF. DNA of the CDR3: TGTGCCAGCAGCCAAGAAAGACTAGCGGGGGTCGTTATGGGTGAGCAGTTCTTC.

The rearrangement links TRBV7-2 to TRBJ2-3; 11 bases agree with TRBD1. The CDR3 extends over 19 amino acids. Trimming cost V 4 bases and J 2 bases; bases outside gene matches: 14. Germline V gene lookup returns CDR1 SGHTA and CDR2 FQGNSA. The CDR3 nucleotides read TGTGCCAGCAGCTACTACGTGGACAGGGGGCTGAAAAACACAGATACGCAGTATTTT. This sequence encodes CASSYYVDRGLKNTDTQYF. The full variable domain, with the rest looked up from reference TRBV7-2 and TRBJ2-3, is GAGVSQSPSNKVTEKGKDVELRCDPISGHTALYWYRQSLGQGLEFLIYFQGNSAPDKSGLPSDRFSAERTGGSVSTLTIQRTQQEDSAVYLCASSYYVDRGLKNTDTQYFGPGTRLTVL.

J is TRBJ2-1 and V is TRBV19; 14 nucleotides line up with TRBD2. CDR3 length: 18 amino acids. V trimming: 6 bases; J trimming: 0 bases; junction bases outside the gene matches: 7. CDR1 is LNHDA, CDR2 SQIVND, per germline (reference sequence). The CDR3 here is CASSHGTSGGLSYNEQFF. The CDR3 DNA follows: TGTGCCAGTAGCCACGGGACTAGCGGGGGCCTCTCCTACAATGAGCAGTTCTTC.

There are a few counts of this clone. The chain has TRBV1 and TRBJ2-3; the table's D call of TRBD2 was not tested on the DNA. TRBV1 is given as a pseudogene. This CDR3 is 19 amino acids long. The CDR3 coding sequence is TGCACCAGCAGCCAAGAAAGCCCTACCAGCGGGAGGTCCACAGATACGCAGTATTTT. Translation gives CTSSQESPTSGRSTDTQYF.

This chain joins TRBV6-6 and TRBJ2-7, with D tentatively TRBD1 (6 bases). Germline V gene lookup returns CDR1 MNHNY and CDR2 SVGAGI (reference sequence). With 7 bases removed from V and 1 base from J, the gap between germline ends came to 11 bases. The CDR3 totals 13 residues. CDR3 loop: CASTPDSSYEQYF. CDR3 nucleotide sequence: TGTGCCAGCACCCCGGACAGTTCCTACGAGCAGTACTTC.

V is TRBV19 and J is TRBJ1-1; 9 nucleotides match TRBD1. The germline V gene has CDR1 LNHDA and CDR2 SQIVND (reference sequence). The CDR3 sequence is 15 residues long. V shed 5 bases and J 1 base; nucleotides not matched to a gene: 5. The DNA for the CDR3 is TGTGCCAGTAGTTCATGGACAGGGGCGAACACTGAAGCTTTCTTT. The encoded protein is CASSSWTGANTEAFF.

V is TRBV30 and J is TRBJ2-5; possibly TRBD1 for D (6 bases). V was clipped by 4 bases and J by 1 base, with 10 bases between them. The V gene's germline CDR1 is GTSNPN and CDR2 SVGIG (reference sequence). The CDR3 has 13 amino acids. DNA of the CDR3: TGTGCCTGGAACGACAGGCTCCAAGAGACCCAGTACTTC. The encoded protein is CAWNDRLQETQYF.

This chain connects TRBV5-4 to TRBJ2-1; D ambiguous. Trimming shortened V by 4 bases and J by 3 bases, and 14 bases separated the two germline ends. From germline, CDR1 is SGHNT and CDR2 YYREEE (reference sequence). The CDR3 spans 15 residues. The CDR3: CASSHPTTDYNEQFF. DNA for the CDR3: TGTGCCAGCAGCCACCCTACTACTGACTACAATGAGCAGTTCTTC.

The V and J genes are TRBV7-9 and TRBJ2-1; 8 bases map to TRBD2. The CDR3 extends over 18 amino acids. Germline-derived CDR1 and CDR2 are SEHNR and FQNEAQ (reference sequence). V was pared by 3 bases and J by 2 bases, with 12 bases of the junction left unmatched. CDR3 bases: TGTGCCAGCAGCTTCGTCGGGGGGGTACCAGGGGCCTACAATGAGCAGTTCTTC. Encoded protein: CASSFVGGVPGAYNEQFF.

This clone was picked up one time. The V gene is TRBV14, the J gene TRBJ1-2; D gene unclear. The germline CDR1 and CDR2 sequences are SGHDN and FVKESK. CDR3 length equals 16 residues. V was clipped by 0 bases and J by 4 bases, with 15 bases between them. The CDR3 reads CASSQDVGGSGYGYTF. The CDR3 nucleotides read TGTGCCAGCAGCCAAGATGTGGGAGGGTCGGGCTATGGCTACACCTTC. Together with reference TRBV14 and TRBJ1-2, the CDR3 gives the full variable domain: EAGVTQFPSHSVIEKGQTVTLRCDPISGHDNLYWYRRVMGKEIKFLLHFVKESKQDESGMPNNRFLAERTGGTYSTLKVQPAELEDSGVYFCASSQDVGGSGYGYTFGSGTRLTVV.

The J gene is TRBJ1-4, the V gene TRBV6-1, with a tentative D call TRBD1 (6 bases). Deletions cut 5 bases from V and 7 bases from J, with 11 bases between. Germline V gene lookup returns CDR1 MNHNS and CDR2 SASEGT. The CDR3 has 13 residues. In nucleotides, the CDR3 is TGTGCCAGCAGTCGAGGGGGTATTGAAAAACTGTTTTTT. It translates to CASSRGGIEKLFF.

The CDR3 DNA is TGTGCCAGCAGCTACAGGGGGCCCAATGAGCAGTTCTTC. It encodes CASSYRGPNEQFF. This chain connects TRBV7-2 to TRBJ2-1; 9 bases are shared with TRBD1. Germline trimming cut 4 bases from V and 6 bases from J; bases unmatched to any gene: 1. CDR1 and CDR2 (germline): SGHTA, FQGNSA. The CDR3 runs 13 residues.

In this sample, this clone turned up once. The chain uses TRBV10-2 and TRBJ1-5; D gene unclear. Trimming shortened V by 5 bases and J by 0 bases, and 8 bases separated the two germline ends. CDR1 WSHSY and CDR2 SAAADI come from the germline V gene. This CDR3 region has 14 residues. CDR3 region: CASSFADSNQPQHF. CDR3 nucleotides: TGCGCCAGCAGTTTTGCAGATAGCAATCAGCCCCAGCATTTT.

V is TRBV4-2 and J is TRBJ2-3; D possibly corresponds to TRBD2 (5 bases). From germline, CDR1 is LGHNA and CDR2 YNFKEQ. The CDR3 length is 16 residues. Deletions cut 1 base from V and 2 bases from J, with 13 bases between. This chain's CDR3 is CASSQVRGSDTDTQYF. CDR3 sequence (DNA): TGTGCCAGCAGCCAAGTTCGAGGGTCCGACACAGATACGCAGTATTTT.

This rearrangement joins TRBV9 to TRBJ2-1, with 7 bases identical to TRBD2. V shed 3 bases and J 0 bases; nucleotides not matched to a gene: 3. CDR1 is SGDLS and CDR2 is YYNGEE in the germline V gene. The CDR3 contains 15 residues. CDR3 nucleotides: TGTGCCAGCAGCGCCCTAGCGGCCTCCTACAATGAGCAGTTCTTC. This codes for CASSALAASYNEQFF.

The CDR3 region has the DNA TGTGCCAGCAGCACCGACAGGGGGGACGAGCAGTACTTC. Its translation is CASSTDRGDEQYF. The chain joins TRBV7-2 to TRBJ2-7; 9 bases agree with TRBD1. CDR3 length equals 13 residues. The germline CDR1 and CDR2 sequences are SGHTA and FQGNSA. V lost 5 bases to trimming and J lost 5 bases; unmatched junction nucleotides: 4.

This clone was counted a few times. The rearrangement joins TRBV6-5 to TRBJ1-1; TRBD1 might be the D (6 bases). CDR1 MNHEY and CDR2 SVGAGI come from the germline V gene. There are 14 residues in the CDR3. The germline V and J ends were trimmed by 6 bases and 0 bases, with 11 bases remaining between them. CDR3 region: CASSRTGMNTEAFF. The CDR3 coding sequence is TGTGCCAGCAGCCGAACAGGGATGAACACTGAAGCTTTCTTT.

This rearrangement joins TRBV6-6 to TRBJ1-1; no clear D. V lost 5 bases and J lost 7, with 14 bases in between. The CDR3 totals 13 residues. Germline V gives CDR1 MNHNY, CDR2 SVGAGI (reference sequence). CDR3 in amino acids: CASSQVGMIEAFF. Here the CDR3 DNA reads TGTGCCAGCAGTCAAGTCGGGATGATTGAAGCTTTCTTT.

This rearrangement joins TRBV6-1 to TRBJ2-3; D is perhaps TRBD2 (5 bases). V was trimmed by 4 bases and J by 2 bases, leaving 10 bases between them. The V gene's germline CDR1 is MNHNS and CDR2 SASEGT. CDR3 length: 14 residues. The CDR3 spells CASSVLDPTDTQYF. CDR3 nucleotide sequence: TGTGCCAGCAGTGTACTAGACCCCACAGATACGCAGTATTTT.

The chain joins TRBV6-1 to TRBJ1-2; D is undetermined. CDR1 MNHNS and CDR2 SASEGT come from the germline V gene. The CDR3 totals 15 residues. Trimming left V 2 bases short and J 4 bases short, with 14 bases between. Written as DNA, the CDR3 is TGTGCCAGCAGTGAAAGGCGGCAGCTACCCTATGGCTACACCTTC. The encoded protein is CASSERRQLPYGYTF.

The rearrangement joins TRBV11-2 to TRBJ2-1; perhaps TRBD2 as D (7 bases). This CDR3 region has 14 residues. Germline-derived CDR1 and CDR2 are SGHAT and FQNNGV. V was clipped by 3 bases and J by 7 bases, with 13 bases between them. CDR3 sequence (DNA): TGTGCCAGCAGCTTGAGGGGGGGTAGGAATGAGCAGTTCTTC. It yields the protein CASSLRGGRNEQFF.